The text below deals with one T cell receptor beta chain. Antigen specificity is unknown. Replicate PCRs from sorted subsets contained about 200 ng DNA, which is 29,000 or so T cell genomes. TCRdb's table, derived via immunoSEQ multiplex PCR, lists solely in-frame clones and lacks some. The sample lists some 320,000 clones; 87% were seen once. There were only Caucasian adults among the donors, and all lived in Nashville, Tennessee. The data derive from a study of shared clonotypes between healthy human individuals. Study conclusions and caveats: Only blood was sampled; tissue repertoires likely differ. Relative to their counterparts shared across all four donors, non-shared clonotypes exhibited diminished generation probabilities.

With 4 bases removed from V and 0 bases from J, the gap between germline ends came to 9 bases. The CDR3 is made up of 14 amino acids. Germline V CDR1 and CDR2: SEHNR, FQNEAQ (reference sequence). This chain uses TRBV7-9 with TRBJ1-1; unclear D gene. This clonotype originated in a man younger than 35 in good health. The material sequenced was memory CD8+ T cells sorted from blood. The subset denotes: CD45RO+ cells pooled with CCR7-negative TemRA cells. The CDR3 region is CASSYSVLNTEAFF. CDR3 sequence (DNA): TGTGCCAGCAGCTACTCCGTCCTGAACACTGAAGCTTTCTTT.